A single T cell receptor (beta chain) is shown here with its context. The data are from a study of blood T cell repertoires in COVID-19. Study at large: Specimens from acute and convalescent COVID-19 originated in the United States, Italy and Spain.

With 3 bases removed from V and 5 bases from J, the gap between germline ends came to 15 bases. This CDR3 has 14 residues. Germline CDR1 is SQVTM and CDR2 is ANQGSEA. The protocol was immunoSEQ multiplex PCR, while the TCRdb copy is restricted to in-frame clones and leaves out a portion. Altogether roughly 66,000 clones are present, 91% being singletons, with the ten largest covering around 7%. The V call is TRBV29-1, the J call TRBJ2-3; a weak D match, TRBD2 (7 bases). The TCR comes from a human donor in a cohort sampled during active COVID-19. The specimen sequenced was peripheral blood. The chain's CDR3 is CSVDVGGAGDTQYF. In DNA form, the CDR3 reads TGCAGCGTTGACGTAGGGGGGGCCGGAGATACGCAGTATTTT.